This T cell receptor beta chain was sequenced during a study of T-cell reconstitution after alpha-beta-depleted transplantation in children. This clonotype was detected only a few times. V lost 2 bases and J lost 7, with 12 bases in between. The CDR3 is made up of 15 amino acids. Germline V gene sequence: CDR1 SEHNR, CDR2 FQNEAQ (reference sequence). Unique molecular identifiers were incorporated into the prepared TCRbeta library. TCRdb ran MiXCR on the PCR reads and lists one entry per CDR3 protein. This sample carries some 490,000 distinct CDR3 sequences, about 12% of them seen once, and the ten largest clones take under 7%.

Material: PBMCs from the stem cell graft donor, obtained from the stem cell graft. The rearrangement joins TRBV7-9 to TRBJ1-6; D not resolved. The receptor was derived from a human donor who donated a stem cell graft to a child with combined immunodeficiency. CDR3 coding DNA: TGTGCCAGCAGCTTAAGCCGCCTGGGGAATTCACCCCTCCACTTT. Translation gives CASSLSRLGNSPLHF.